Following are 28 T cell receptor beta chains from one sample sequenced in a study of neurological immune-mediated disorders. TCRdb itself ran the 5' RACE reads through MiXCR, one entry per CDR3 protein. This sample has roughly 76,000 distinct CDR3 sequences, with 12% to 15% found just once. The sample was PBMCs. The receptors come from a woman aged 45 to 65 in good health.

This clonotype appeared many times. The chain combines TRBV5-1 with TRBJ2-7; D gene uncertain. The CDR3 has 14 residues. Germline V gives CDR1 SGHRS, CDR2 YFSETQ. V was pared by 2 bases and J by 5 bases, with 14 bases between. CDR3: CASSLVLPAHEQYF. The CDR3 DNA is TGCGCCAGCAGCTTAGTGCTTCCCGCCCACGAGCAGTACTTC.

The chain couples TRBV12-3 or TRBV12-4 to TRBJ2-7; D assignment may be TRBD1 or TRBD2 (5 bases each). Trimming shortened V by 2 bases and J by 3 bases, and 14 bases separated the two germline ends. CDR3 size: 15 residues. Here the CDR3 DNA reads TGTGCCAGCAGTTTAACCGACGGGGCGAACTACGAGCAGTACTTC. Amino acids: CASSLTDGANYEQYF.

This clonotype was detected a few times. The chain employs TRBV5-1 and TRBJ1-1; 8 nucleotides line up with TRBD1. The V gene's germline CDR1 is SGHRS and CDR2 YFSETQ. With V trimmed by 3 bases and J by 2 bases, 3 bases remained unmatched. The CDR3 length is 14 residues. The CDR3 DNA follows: TGCGCCAGCAGCTGGGGACAGGAAAACACTGAAGCTTTCTTT. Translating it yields CASSWGQENTEAFF.

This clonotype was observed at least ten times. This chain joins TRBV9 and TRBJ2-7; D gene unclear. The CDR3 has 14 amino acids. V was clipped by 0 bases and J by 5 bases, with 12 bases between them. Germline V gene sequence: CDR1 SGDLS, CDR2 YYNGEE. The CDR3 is CASSVAPIGNEQYF. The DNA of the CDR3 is TGTGCCAGCAGCGTAGCCCCGATAGGGAACGAGCAGTACTTC.

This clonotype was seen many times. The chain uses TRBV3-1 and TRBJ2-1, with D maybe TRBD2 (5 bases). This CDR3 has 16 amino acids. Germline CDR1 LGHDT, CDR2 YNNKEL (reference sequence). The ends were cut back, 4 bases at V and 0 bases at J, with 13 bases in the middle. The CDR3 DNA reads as TGTGCCAGCAGCCCGTCCGGGGTTCGCTCCTACAATGAGCAGTTCTTC. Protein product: CASSPSGVRSYNEQFF.

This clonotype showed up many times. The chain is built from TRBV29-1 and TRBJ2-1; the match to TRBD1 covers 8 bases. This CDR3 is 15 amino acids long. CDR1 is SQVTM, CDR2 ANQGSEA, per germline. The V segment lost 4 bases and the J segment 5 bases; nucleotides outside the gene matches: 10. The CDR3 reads CSVAGTGSWDNEQFF. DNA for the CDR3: TGCAGCGTTGCTGGGACAGGATCTTGGGACAATGAGCAGTTCTTC.

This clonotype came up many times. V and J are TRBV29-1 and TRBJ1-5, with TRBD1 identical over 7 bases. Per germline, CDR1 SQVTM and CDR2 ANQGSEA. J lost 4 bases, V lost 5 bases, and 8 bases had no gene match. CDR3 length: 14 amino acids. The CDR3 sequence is CSVRDSPSNQPQHF. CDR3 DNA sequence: TGCAGCGTTCGGGACAGCCCCTCAAATCAGCCCCAGCATTTT.

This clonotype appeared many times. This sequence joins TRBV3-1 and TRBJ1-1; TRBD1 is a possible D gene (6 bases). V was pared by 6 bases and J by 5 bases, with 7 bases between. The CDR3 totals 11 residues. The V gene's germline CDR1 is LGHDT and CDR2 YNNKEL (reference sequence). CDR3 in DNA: TGTGCCAGCAGTCAGGGGACTGAAGCTTTCTTT. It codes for CASSQGTEAFF.

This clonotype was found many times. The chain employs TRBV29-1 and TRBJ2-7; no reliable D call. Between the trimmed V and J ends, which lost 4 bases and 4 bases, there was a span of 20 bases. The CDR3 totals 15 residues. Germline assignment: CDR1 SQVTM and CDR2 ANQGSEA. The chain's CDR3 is CSVVSPRFLGYEQYF. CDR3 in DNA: TGCAGCGTTGTGAGTCCACGGTTCCTTGGTTACGAGCAGTACTTC.

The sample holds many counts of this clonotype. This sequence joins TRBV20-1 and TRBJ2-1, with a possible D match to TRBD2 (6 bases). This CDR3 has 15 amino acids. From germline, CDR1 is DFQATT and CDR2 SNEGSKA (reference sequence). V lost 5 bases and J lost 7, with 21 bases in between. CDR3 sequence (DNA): TGCAGTGCTCGAGTGACTAGTTTAAAATTGAATGAGCAGTTCTTC. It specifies CSARVTSLKLNEQFF.

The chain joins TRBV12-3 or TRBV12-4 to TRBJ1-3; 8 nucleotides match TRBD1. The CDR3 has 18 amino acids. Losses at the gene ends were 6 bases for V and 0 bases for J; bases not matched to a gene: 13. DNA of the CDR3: TGTGCCAGCAGCCAGGACAGGGCCTACACCTCCTCTGGAAACACCATATATTTT. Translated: CASSQDRAYTSSGNTIYF.

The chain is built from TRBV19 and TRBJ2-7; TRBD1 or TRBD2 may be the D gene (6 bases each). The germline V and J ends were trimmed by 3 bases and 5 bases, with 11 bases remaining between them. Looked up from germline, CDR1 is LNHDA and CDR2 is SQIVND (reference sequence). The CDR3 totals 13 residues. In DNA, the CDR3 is TGTGCCAGTAGTATGAGGGGGGTCAACGAGCAGTACTTC. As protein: CASSMRGVNEQYF.

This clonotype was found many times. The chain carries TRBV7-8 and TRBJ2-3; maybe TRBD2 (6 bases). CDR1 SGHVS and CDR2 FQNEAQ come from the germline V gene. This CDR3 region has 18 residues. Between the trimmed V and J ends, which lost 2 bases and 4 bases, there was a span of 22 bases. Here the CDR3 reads CASSLFPLLAGGSDTQYF. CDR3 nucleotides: TGTGCCAGCAGCTTATTCCCTCTACTAGCAGGAGGATCAGATACGCAGTATTTT.

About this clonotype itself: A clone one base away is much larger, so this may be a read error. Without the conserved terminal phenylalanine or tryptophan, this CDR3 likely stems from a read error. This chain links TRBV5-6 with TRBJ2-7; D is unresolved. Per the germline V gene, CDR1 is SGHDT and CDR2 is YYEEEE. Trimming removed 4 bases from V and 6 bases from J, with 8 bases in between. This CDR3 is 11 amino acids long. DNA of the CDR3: TGTGCCAGCAGCGTCGGTCGCGAGCAGTACTAC. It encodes CASSVGREQYY.

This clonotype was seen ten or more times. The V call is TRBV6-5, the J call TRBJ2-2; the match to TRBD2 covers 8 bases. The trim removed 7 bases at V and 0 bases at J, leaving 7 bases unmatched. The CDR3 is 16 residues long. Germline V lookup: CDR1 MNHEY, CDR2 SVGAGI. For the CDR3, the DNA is TGTGCCAGCACCTCAACGGGGGGGGCGAACACCGGGGAGCTGTTTTTT. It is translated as CASTSTGGANTGELFF.

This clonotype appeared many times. Here the CDR3 reads CASSLFPRPSSGNTIYF. For the CDR3, the DNA is TGTGCCAGCAGTCTGTTCCCCCGGCCGAGCTCTGGAAACACCATATATTTT. This chain joins TRBV12-3 or TRBV12-4 and TRBJ1-3; no clear D gene. This CDR3 has 17 amino acids. Trimming took 5 bases from V and 0 from J, leaving 17 bases between them.

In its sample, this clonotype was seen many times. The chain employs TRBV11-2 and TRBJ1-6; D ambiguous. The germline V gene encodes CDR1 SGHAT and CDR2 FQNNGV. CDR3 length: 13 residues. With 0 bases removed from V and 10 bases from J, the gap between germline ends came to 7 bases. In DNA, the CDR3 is TGTGCCAGCAGCTTAGAGGAGGGCTCACCCCTCCACTTT. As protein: CASSLEEGSPLHF.

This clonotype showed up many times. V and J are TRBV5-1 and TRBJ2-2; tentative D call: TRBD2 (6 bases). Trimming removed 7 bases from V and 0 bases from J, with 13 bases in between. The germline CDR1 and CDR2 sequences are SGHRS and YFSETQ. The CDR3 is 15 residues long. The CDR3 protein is CASGTGTSNTGELFF. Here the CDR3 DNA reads TGCGCCAGCGGCACCGGGACTTCGAACACCGGGGAGCTGTTTTTT. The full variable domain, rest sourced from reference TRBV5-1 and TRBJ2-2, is KAGVTQTPRYLIKTRGQQVTLSCSPISGHRSVSWYQQTPGQGLQFLFEYFSETQRNKGNFPGRFSGRQFSNSRSEMNVSTLELGDSALYLCASGTGTSNTGELFFGEGSRLTVL.

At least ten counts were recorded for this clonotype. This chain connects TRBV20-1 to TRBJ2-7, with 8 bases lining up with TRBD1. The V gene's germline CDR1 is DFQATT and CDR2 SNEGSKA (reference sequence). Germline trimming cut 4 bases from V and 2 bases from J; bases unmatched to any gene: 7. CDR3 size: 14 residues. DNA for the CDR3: TGCAGTGCTACTCTGGACAGGGAAGCCTACGAGCAGTACTTC. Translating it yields CSATLDREAYEQYF.

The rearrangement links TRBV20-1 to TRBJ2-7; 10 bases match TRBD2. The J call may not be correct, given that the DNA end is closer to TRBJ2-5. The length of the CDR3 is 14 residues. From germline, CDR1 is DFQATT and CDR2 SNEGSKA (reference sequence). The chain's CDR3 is CSAVGLAAGETQYF. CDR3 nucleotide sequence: TGCAGTGCGGTTGGACTAGCGGCGGGGGAGACCCAGTACTTC.

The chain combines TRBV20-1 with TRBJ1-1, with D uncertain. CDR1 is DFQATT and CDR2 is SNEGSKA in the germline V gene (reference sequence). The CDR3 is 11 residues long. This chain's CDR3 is CRAFANTEAFF. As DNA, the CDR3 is TGCAGAGCCTTTGCGAACACTGAAGCTTTCTTT.

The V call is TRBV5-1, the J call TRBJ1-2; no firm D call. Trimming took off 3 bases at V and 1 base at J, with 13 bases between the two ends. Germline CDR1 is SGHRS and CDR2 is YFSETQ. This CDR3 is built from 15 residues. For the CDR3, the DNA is TGCGCCAGCAGCTGGGAACCCCTGAATAACTATGGCTACACCTTC. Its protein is CASSWEPLNNYGYTF.

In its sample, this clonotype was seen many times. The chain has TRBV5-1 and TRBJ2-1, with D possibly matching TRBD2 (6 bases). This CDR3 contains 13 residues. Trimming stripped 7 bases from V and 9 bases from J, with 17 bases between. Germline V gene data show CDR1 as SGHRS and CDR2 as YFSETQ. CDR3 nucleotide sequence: TGCGCCAGCGCTAACACCGGGGGTCTTGAGCAGTTCTTC. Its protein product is CASANTGGLEQFF.

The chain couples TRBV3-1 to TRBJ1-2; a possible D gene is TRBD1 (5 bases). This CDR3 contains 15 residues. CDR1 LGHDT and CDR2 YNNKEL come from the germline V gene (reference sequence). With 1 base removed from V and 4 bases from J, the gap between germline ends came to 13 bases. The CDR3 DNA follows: TGTGCCAGCAGCCAAGGTCTGGGGGGTGGCTATGGCTACACCTTC. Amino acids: CASSQGLGGGYGYTF.

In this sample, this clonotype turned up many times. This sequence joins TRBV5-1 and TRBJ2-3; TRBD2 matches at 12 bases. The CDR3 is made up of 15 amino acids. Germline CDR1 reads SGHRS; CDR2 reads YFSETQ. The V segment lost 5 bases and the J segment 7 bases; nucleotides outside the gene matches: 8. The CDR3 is CASSSALAGGNTQYF. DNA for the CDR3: TGCGCCAGCAGTTCGGCACTAGCGGGAGGCAATACGCAGTATTTT. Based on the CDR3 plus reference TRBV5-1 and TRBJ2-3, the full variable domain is KAGVTQTPRYLIKTRGQQVTLSCSPISGHRSVSWYQQTPGQGLQFLFEYFSETQRNKGNFPGRFSGRQFSNSRSEMNVSTLELGDSALYLCASSSALAGGNTQYFGPGTRLTVL.

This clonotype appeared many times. This CDR3 is CASSYLRKTGELFF. Written as DNA, the CDR3 is TGTGCCAGCAGCTACCTAAGAAAAACCGGGGAGCTGTTTTTT. This sequence joins TRBV7-9 and TRBJ2-2; D ambiguous. The CDR3 consists of 14 residues. The germline gives CDR1 SEHNR, CDR2 FQNEAQ (reference sequence). V was pared by 4 bases and J by 5 bases, with 11 bases between.

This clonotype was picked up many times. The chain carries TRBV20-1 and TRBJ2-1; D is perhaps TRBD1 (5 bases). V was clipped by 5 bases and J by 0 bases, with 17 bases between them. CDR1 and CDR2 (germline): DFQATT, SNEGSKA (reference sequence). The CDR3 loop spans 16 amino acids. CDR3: CSAGGVGAISYNEQFF. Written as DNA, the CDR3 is TGCAGTGCTGGTGGGGTAGGGGCTATCTCCTACAATGAGCAGTTCTTC.

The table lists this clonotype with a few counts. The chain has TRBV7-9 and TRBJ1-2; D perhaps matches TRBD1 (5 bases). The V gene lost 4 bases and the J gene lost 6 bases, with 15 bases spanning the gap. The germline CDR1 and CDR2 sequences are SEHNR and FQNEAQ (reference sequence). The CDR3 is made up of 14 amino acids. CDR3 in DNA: TGTGCCAGCAGCTCGACGGGCGGGACGGATGGCTACACCTTC. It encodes CASSSTGGTDGYTF.